The 28 T cell receptor beta chains listed next were all sequenced from one sample in a study of OX40 agonist ivuxolimab in advanced cancers. Libraries were prepared by immunoSEQ multiplex PCR; TCRdb keeps only in-frame clonotypes and omits some of them. Of about 54,000 clones in the sample, approximately 90% are singletons; the top ten hold 8.7%. The sample was CD4+ or CD8+ T cells sorted from blood, taken in a trial of the OX40 agonist ivuxolimab. These receptors were obtained from an adult with an advanced solid tumor such as melanoma, head and neck, liver or kidney cancer.

The chain joins TRBV30 to TRBJ2-3, with D uncertain. Between the trimmed V and J ends, which lost 2 bases and 6 bases, there was a span of 21 bases. This CDR3 spans 16 amino acids. Germline V gives CDR1 GTSNPN, CDR2 SVGIG (reference sequence). For the CDR3, the DNA is TGTGCCTGGAGTACGGTCCAGTCGGCCTATCGCGATACGCAGTATTTT. Its translation: CAWSTVQSAYRDTQYF.

This chain joins TRBV19 and TRBJ2-7; a possible D gene is TRBD1 (6 bases). The CDR3 sequence is 13 residues long. With 2 bases removed from V and 3 bases from J, the gap between germline ends came to 8 bases. In germline, CDR1 is LNHDA, CDR2 SQIVND (reference sequence). CDR3 DNA: TGTGCCAGTAGTATAAGCAGGGGCTACGAGCAGTACTTC. The encoded protein is CASSISRGYEQYF.

The gene calls are TRBV5-1 and TRBJ2-5, with unresolved D. This CDR3 region has 14 residues. V was pared by 3 bases and J by 1 base, with 10 bases between. The germline CDR1 and CDR2 sequences are SGHRS and YFSETQ. CDR3 DNA sequence: TGCGCCAGCAGCTCCCGCGGTATCCAAGAGACCCAGTACTTC. This translates into CASSSRGIQETQYF.

The rearrangement uses TRBV2 and TRBJ1-2, with 9 bases lining up with TRBD1. The CDR3 sequence is 15 residues long. V shed 0 bases, J shed 6 bases, and the junction held 5 bases outside the gene matches. The germline gives CDR1 SNHLY, CDR2 FYNNEI. CDR3 DNA: TGTGCCAGCAGTGAAGCGCTAAGACAGGGGGATGGCTACACCTTC. The encoded protein is CASSEALRQGDGYTF.

The gene calls are TRBV7-3 and TRBJ2-1, with D unresolved. The CDR3 is 13 residues long. Per germline, CDR1 SGHTA and CDR2 FQGTGA. The germline V and J ends were trimmed by 5 bases and 9 bases, with 14 bases remaining between them. The CDR3 region is CASSQYGNSEQFF. The CDR3 DNA sequence: TGTGCCAGCAGCCAGTATGGGAATTCTGAGCAGTTCTTC. Combining the CDR3 with reference TRBV7-3 and TRBJ2-1 gives the whole variable domain GAGVSQTPSNKVTEKGKYVELRCDPISGHTALYWYRQSLGQGPEFLIYFQGTGAADDSGLPNDRFFAVRPEGSVSTLKIQRTERGDSAVYLCASSQYGNSEQFFGPGTRLTVL.

The CDR3 here is CASSEAVWLAGGLYEQYF. The CDR3 coding sequence is TGTGCCAGCAGTGAAGCCGTTTGGTTAGCGGGAGGTCTCTACGAGCAGTACTTC. The rearrangement joins TRBV6-1 to TRBJ2-7, with 10 bases lining up with TRBD2. Germline V CDR1 and CDR2: MNHNS, SASEGT. The V gene end was trimmed by 0 bases and the J gene end by 3 bases; junction bases not matched to a gene: 11. This CDR3 spans 18 amino acids.

Only one count was recorded for this clone. The chain carries TRBV6-5 and TRBJ2-2, with D perhaps TRBD1 or TRBD2 (5 bases each). This CDR3 is built from 13 residues. Germline V gives CDR1 MNHEY, CDR2 SVGAGI. V shed 3 bases and J shed 4 bases, with 6 bases lying between them. The CDR3 region is CASSYGGTGELFF. The CDR3 region has the DNA TGTGCCAGCAGTTATGGGGGCACCGGGGAGCTGTTTTTT.

V usage is TRBV7-8 and J usage is TRBJ2-3, with D unresolved. Germline-derived CDR1 and CDR2 are SGHVS and FQNEAQ. The CDR3 covers 15 residues. Trimming removed 2 bases at V and 2 bases at J, with 11 bases between. The CDR3 sequence is CASSLFPLTTDTQYF. Written as DNA, the CDR3 is TGTGCCAGCAGCTTATTCCCCCTTACCACAGATACGCAGTATTTT.

The chain links TRBV13 to TRBJ2-5; 11 bases agree with TRBD2. Per germline, CDR1 PRHDT and CDR2 FYEKMQ (reference sequence). The CDR3 is made up of 17 amino acids. V was pared by 1 base and J by 5 bases, with 9 bases of the junction left unmatched. In DNA form, the CDR3 reads TGTGCCAGCAGCTTAGCACTAGCGGGAGCCGAGGGGGAGACCCAGTACTTC. Protein: CASSLALAGAEGETQYF.

This chain uses TRBV5-4 with TRBJ2-7; TRBD1 might be the D (6 bases). Trimming took off 0 bases at V and 4 bases at J, with 11 bases between the two ends. The CDR3 consists of 14 residues. In germline, CDR1 is SGHNT, CDR2 YYREEE (reference sequence). CDR3 coding DNA: TGTGCCAGCAGCTTGGCCCACAGGGCTTACGAGCAGTACTTC. Protein sequence: CASSLAHRAYEQYF.

The V and J genes are TRBV4-2 and TRBJ1-1; D gene unclear. Deletions cut 0 bases from V and 2 bases from J, with 22 bases between. Germline V CDR1 and CDR2: LGHNA, YNFKEQ. This CDR3 spans 19 amino acids. The chain's CDR3 is CASSQELNGVGGGNTEAFF. DNA for the CDR3: TGTGCCAGCAGCCAAGAGTTGAACGGTGTAGGAGGCGGCAACACTGAAGCTTTCTTT.

The V call is TRBV19, the J call TRBJ1-3; the D gene is possibly TRBD1 (6 bases). Between the trimmed V and J ends, which lost 6 bases and 1 base, there was a span of 25 bases. This CDR3 region has 19 residues. CDR1 is LNHDA and CDR2 is SQIVND in the germline V gene (reference sequence). CDR3 sequence: CASRFPGELRIWSGNTIYF. The DNA for the CDR3 is TGTGCCAGTAGATTTCCAGGGGAACTTCGTATATGGTCTGGAAACACCATATATTTT.

The V and J genes are TRBV27 and TRBJ1-5; 7 bases fit TRBD1. Trimming cost V 0 bases and J 0 bases; bases outside gene matches: 5. CDR1 is MNHEY and CDR2 is SMNVEV in the germline V gene (reference sequence). CDR3 size: 17 residues. The chain's CDR3 is CASSLSGGEYSNQPQHF. CDR3 nucleotides: TGTGCCAGCAGTTTATCAGGGGGCGAGTATAGCAATCAGCCCCAGCATTTT.

This chain uses TRBV10-3 with TRBJ2-7, with 7 positions matching TRBD1. CDR3 size: 13 residues. The V and J ends lost 6 bases and 2 bases, in that order; junction bases with no gene match: 4. Per the germline V gene, CDR1 is ENHRY and CDR2 is SYGVKD. For the CDR3, the DNA is TGTGCCATCAGCCCGGGACAGACCTACGAGCAGTACTTC. Translating gives CAISPGQTYEQYF.

CDR3 region: CASSLSGTNYGYTF. CDR3 nucleotide sequence: TGTGCCAGCAGTCTTTCCGGGACAAACTATGGCTACACCTTC. V usage is TRBV27 and J usage is TRBJ1-2, with D possibly TRBD1 on 6 matching bases. Trimming stripped 5 bases from V and 2 bases from J, with 12 bases between. The germline V gene encodes CDR1 MNHEY and CDR2 SMNVEV (reference sequence). The CDR3 totals 14 residues.

The chain links TRBV28 to TRBJ2-2, with 8 bases matching TRBD2. Losses at the gene ends were 5 bases for V and 6 bases for J; bases not matched to a gene: 11. CDR3 size: 16 residues. Germline CDR1 MDHEN, CDR2 SYDVKM. CDR3 DNA sequence: TGTGCCAGCAGTCCAGGGGCGGGAGGAGAAGCCGGGGAGCTGTTTTTT. It codes for CASSPGAGGEAGELFF.

For the CDR3, the DNA is TGCGCCAGCAGCCCCGGGTACGAGCAGTACTTC. This encodes CASSPGYEQYF. The chain joins TRBV5-1 to TRBJ2-7; no firm D call. Trimming took 4 bases from V and 4 from J, leaving 6 bases between them. The CDR3 contains 11 residues. CDR1 and CDR2 (germline): SGHRS, YFSETQ. Supplemented by reference TRBV5-1 and TRBJ2-7, the full variable domain reads KAGVTQTPRYLIKTRGQQVTLSCSPISGHRSVSWYQQTPGQGLQFLFEYFSETQRNKGNFPGRFSGRQFSNSRSEMNVSTLELGDSALYLCASSPGYEQYFGPGTRLTVT.

The chain has TRBV7-9 and TRBJ2-7; no clear D gene. The V end lost 5 bases, the J end lost 2 bases, and 16 bases lay between the germline ends. Germline CDR1 and CDR2: SEHNR and FQNEAQ (reference sequence). CDR3 length: 15 amino acids. CDR3 amino acids: CASSKEAGLTYEQYF. The CDR3 DNA reads TGTGCCAGCAGCAAAGAGGCCGGGTTGACCTACGAGCAGTACTTC. The full variable domain, with the rest looked up from reference TRBV7-9 and TRBJ2-7, is DTGVSQNPRHKITKRGQNVTFRCDPISEHNRLYWYRQTLGQGPEFLTYFQNEAQLEKSRLLSDRFSAERPKGSFSTLEIQRTEQGDSAMYLCASSKEAGLTYEQYFGPGTRLTVT.

The J gene is TRBJ2-1, the V gene TRBV6-6; tentatively, D is TRBD1 (6 bases). The germline V gene has CDR1 MNHNY and CDR2 SVGAGI (reference sequence). V lost 8 bases, J lost 7 bases, and 15 bases lay in between. This CDR3 region has 13 residues. The CDR3 here is CASGPGHSNEQFF. The CDR3 nucleotides are TGTGCCAGCGGACCGGGACATTCAAATGAGCAGTTCTTC.

V usage is TRBV30 and J usage is TRBJ2-2, with TRBD2 identical over 10 bases. The CDR3 has 19 amino acids. Trimming at V came to 3 bases and at J to 0 bases, leaving 13 bases not matched to a gene. The germline V gene encodes CDR1 GTSNPN and CDR2 SVGIG (reference sequence). The CDR3 protein is CAWRGLWTSGYANTGELFF. The CDR3 bases are TGTGCCTGGAGGGGCCTTTGGACTAGCGGTTACGCGAACACCGGGGAGCTGTTTTTT. Together with reference TRBV30 and TRBJ2-2, the CDR3 gives the full variable domain: SQTIHQWPATLVQPVGSPLSLECTVEGTSNPNLYWYRQAAGRGLQLLFYSVGIGQISSEVPQNLSASRPQDRQFILSSKKLLLSDSGFYLCAWRGLWTSGYANTGELFFGEGSRLTVL.

The chain has TRBV11-3 and TRBJ1-5; the D is unclear. Germline V gives CDR1 SGHNT, CDR2 YENEEA. Trimming took 5 bases from V and 0 from J, leaving 26 bases between them. This CDR3 region has 20 residues. The CDR3 DNA is TGTGCCAGCAGCCCCACCGGGTCAAGAATAGTGATAGATAGCAATCAGCCCCAGCATTTT. It yields the protein CASSPTGSRIVIDSNQPQHF.

For the CDR3, the DNA is TGTGCCAGCAGTTACTCATTGGGGGCCGTCGACCGGGGCTACACCTTC. Its translation: CASSYSLGAVDRGYTF. The chain couples TRBV6-6 to TRBJ1-2, with D perhaps matching TRBD1 (6 bases). Germline V CDR1 and CDR2: MNHNY, SVGAGI (reference sequence). Trimming took off 0 bases at V and 8 bases at J, with 19 bases between the two ends. This CDR3 region has 16 residues.

This clone was observed once. The chain uses TRBV6-5 and TRBJ1-2, with TRBD1 matching 9 bases. The CDR3 spans 15 residues. The J segment lost 2 bases and the V segment lost 2 bases, leaving 3 bases of the junction unmatched. The germline gives CDR1 MNHEY, CDR2 SVGAGI. CDR3 region: CASSYIQGANYGYTF. The CDR3 DNA reads TGTGCCAGCAGTTACATACAGGGGGCCAACTATGGCTACACCTTC.

This clone appeared a single time. Here the CDR3 reads CAWSPAWGSSYEQYF. The CDR3 region has the DNA TGTGCCTGGAGTCCCGCTTGGGGTAGCTCCTACGAGCAGTACTTC. The chain combines TRBV30 with TRBJ2-7, with no clear D. From germline, CDR1 is GTSNPN and CDR2 SVGIG (reference sequence). V was cut by 2 bases and J by 0 bases, with 14 bases left in between. The CDR3 is 15 residues long.

This clone has a single count. The CDR3 nucleotides are TGTGCCAGCAGGGCCACCAGCGGGACCGACAATGAGCAGTTCTTC. Protein: CASRATSGTDNEQFF. The gene calls are TRBV28 and TRBJ2-1; 7 bases map to TRBD2. V shed 6 bases and J 5 bases; nucleotides not matched to a gene: 10. This CDR3 has 15 amino acids. Germline assignment: CDR1 MDHEN and CDR2 SYDVKM.

The gene calls are TRBV27 and TRBJ2-1; 7 bases line up with TRBD2. With V trimmed by 4 bases and J by 1 base, 1 base remained unmatched. The germline gives CDR1 MNHEY, CDR2 SMNVEV (reference sequence). CDR3 length: 14 residues. The CDR3 region is CASSWGGSYNEQFF. The CDR3 nucleotides read TGTGCCAGCAGTTGGGGGGGTTCCTACAATGAGCAGTTCTTC.

This clone was detected a few times. The rearrangement links TRBV6-1 to TRBJ2-7; 7 bases fit TRBD1. The CDR3 is 15 amino acids. Germline CDR1 is MNHNS and CDR2 is SASEGT. Trimming cost V 5 bases and J 1 base; bases outside gene matches: 8. The CDR3 loop reads CASSSQTGASYEQYF. As DNA, the CDR3 is TGTGCCAGCAGTTCTCAAACAGGGGCGTCCTACGAGCAGTACTTC.

The chain links TRBV6-5 to TRBJ1-2; D remains ambiguous. This CDR3 is built from 13 residues. V shed 2 bases and J shed 4 bases, with 8 bases lying between them. CDR1 and CDR2 from the germline V gene are MNHEY and SVGAGI. The CDR3 loop is CASSYGSTYGYTF. The CDR3 DNA follows: TGTGCCAGCAGTTACGGAAGTACCTATGGCTACACCTTC.